Listed here are 10 T cell receptor beta chains from one sample, sequenced in a study of regulatory T cells in long-lasting Graves disease. The sample's time point: newly diagnosed GD, antithyroid drugs for less than 3 months. From RNA extracted from PBMCs, the TCR library was made. According to the study, TCR beta libraries were built with iRepertoire HTBI primers and CDR3-region Arm-PCR. TCRdb passed the multiplex PCR reads through MiXCR, listing each CDR3 protein once. The sample has hundreds of thousands of distinct CDR3 sequences, 15% to 19% seen once; the top ten hold roughly 20%. The specimen was peripheral blood mononuclear cells (PBMCs), collected at new diagnosis, from a patient treated with antithyroid drugs. The receptor source for this set is a female donor with Graves disease.

This clonotype has only a few counts. The genes are TRBV19 and TRBJ1-2; a possible D gene is TRBD1 (5 bases). Trimming took off 6 bases at V and 4 bases at J, with 12 bases between the two ends. Germline loops: CDR1 LNHDA, CDR2 SQIVND (reference sequence). CDR3 length: 13 amino acids. The CDR3 nucleotides are TGTGCCAGTAGGTTGCAGGGCGGCTATGGCTACACCTTC. It specifies CASRLQGGYGYTF.

The V call is TRBV20-1, the J call TRBJ2-4; D tentatively reads TRBD1 or TRBD2 (5 bases each). Germline assignment: CDR1 DFQATT and CDR2 SNEGSKA (reference sequence). This CDR3 has 20 residues. Trimming pared 3 bases from V and 2 bases from J, leaving 29 bases between. CDR3 sequence reads: CSARPSAGTGLTESKNIQYF. CDR3 in DNA: TGCAGTGCTAGGCCAAGCGCTGGGACGGGTCTGACCGAGTCCAAAAACATTCAGTACTTC.

This clonotype was found many times. The rearrangement links TRBV27 to TRBJ1-5; tentative D call: TRBD1 (5 bases). The CDR3 has 13 amino acids. The V end was cut by 3 bases, the J end by 4 bases, with 7 bases between. Germline assignment: CDR1 MNHEY and CDR2 SMNVEV (reference sequence). The DNA for the CDR3 is TGTGCCAGCAGTTTGGACAAAAATCAGCCCCAGCATTTT. Translation: CASSLDKNQPQHF.

This clonotype was picked up a small number of times. V and J are TRBV3-1 and TRBJ1-5; D is uncertain. The ends were cut back, 4 bases at V and 7 bases at J, with 11 bases in the middle. This CDR3 region has 13 residues. Germline V gene sequence: CDR1 LGHDT, CDR2 YNNKEL (reference sequence). The CDR3: CASSPGSAQPQHF. As DNA, the CDR3 is TGTGCCAGCAGCCCAGGATCAGCACAGCCCCAGCATTTT.

There are many counts of this clonotype. The chain carries TRBV7-9 and TRBJ2-7; TRBD2 aligns across 14 bases. The germline gives CDR1 SEHNR, CDR2 FQNEAQ (reference sequence). The CDR3 consists of 16 residues. Germline trimming cut 4 bases from V and 2 bases from J; bases unmatched to any gene: 4. For the CDR3, the DNA is TGTGCCAGCAGCTCGCAGACTAGCGGGAGGGCCTACGAGCAGTACTTC. Protein: CASSSQTSGRAYEQYF.

A few counts support this clonotype. The chain's CDR3 is CASSIEPYRGSYNEQFF. CDR3 DNA: TGTGCCAGTAGTATAGAACCCTACAGGGGCTCCTACAATGAGCAGTTCTTC. The chain couples TRBV19 to TRBJ2-1; TRBD1 matches 7 bases. CDR1 LNHDA and CDR2 SQIVND come from the germline V gene (reference sequence). The CDR3 contains 17 residues. The junction had 5 bases not matched to a gene; V was cut back by 0 bases and J by 0 bases.

This clonotype was seen repeatedly, ten times or more. The chain uses TRBV2 and TRBJ2-1; weak D call: TRBD2 (5 bases). The germline V and J ends were trimmed by 5 bases and 5 bases, with 10 bases remaining between them. CDR3 length: 13 amino acids. CDR1 is SNHLY and CDR2 is FYNNEI in the germline V gene. The CDR3 sequence is CASSLDSHNEQFF. The CDR3 DNA reads as TGTGCCAGCAGTCTGGACTCTCACAATGAGCAGTTCTTC.

This clonotype was counted ten times or more. V gene TRBV7-2 combines with J gene TRBJ2-3, with unresolved D. Trimming took 5 bases from V and 6 from J, leaving 12 bases between them. In germline, CDR1 is SGHTA, CDR2 FQGNSA. The CDR3 loop spans 13 amino acids. The CDR3 DNA follows: TGTGCCAGCAGCACGCGGACGGCTGATACGCAGTATTTT. It codes for CASSTRTADTQYF.

Ten or more counts support this clonotype. The genes are TRBV7-9 and TRBJ2-2; the match to TRBD1 covers 8 bases. V dropped 6 bases and J dropped 3; count of bases not matched to a gene: 3. Germline CDR1 SEHNR, CDR2 FQNEAQ (reference sequence). The CDR3 covers 14 residues. CDR3: CASRTTGDTGELFF. CDR3 bases: TGTGCCAGCAGAACGACAGGGGACACCGGGGAGCTGTTTTTT. Supplemented by reference TRBV7-9 and TRBJ2-2, the full variable domain reads DTGVSQNPRHKITKRGQNVTFRCDPISEHNRLYWYRQTLGQGPEFLTYFQNEAQLEKSRLLSDRFSAERPKGSFSTLEIQRTEQGDSAMYLCASRTTGDTGELFFGEGSRLTVL.

This clonotype was detected a few times. The rearrangement uses TRBV6-2 or TRBV6-3 and TRBJ2-7; D unclear. With 6 bases removed from V and 1 base from J, the gap between germline ends came to 16 bases. The CDR3 is 15 residues long. CDR1 is MNHEY and CDR2 is SVGEGT in the germline V gene. Here the CDR3 reads CASSLRSLRSYEQYF. The CDR3 nucleotides are TGTGCCAGCAGCCTGAGGAGCCTACGGTCCTACGAGCAGTACTTC.